The TCR beta chain under discussion was sequenced for a study of early T cells in non-severe SARS-CoV-2 infection. General study findings and limits: Missing private and CD4 specificities, VDJdb matching favored anti-spike CD8 responses.

One entry per CDR3 protein, called by TCRdb with MiXCR from the 5' RACE reads. The repertoire consists of 70,000 or so distinct CDR3 sequences, with around 9.1% occurring once and the leading ten covering about 8.3%. The CDR3 runs to 12 residues. In regard to this clonotype: Its antigen remains unidentified. A junction end diverges from the germline sequence, so it may reflect a read error.

The chain carries TRBV12-3 or TRBV12-4 and TRBJ2-1, with unresolved D. This specimen consisted of whole blood, obtained at baseline. The sequence derives from an adult who was a healthcare worker with PCR-confirmed SARS-CoV-2 infection or an uninfected control (not recorded which). The CDR3 sequence: CANSPSYNEQFF. In DNA, the CDR3 is TGTGCCAACAGTCCGTCTTACAATGAGCAGTTCTTC.